The rows below give T cell receptor beta chains drawn from one sample of a study of blood T cell repertoires in COVID-19. Assay used: immunoSEQ multiplex PCR; TCRdb lists only in-frame clones, some missing. Of tens of thousands of clones listed, approximately 88% are singletons. Material: peripheral blood. The receptors were sampled from a human donor in a cohort sampled during active COVID-19. The CDR3 runs from the conserved cysteine through the conserved F or W. Each record gives: D gene, J gene, V gene, clone size, CDR3 protein, CDR3 DNA. A D gene is named only where the DNA matches it firmly. The size entry is marked missing in some rows and otherwise reads once, few, many or a size class.

>TRBD1|TRBJ2-3|TRBV6-2/TRBV6-3|-
CASRWTGYSNQPQYF
TGTGCCAGCCGTTGGACAGGGTATAGCAATCAGCCCCAGTATTTT
>TRBD1|TRBJ1-5|TRBV7-9|few
CASSFQGAPQPQHF
TGTGCCAGCAGCTTCCAGGGGGCCCCCCAGCCCCAGCATTTT
>-|TRBJ2-3|TRBV14|-
CASSQRLGLSTDTQYF
TGTGCCAGCAGCCAACGACTGGGTTTGAGCACAGATACGCAGTATTTT
>-|TRBJ2-1|TRBV19|-
CASSQGGAGMVNEQFF
TGTGCCAGTTCTCAAGGTGGTGCAGGGATGGTGAATGAGCAGTTCTTC
>-|TRBJ2-5|TRBV5-1|once
CASSLVPGQETQYF
TGCGCCAGCAGCTTGGTTCCGGGACAAGAGACCCAGTACTTC
>TRBD1|TRBJ1-1|TRBV6-5|few
CASTEDRVNTEAFF
TGTGCCAGCACCGAAGACAGGGTTAACACTGAAGCTTTCTTT
>-|TRBJ1-3|TRBV5-5|-
CASSLTQVSGNTIYF
TGTGCCAGCAGCTTGACACAGGTGTCTGGAAACACCATATATTTT
>-|TRBJ2-4|TRBV19|-
CASSSGRSVNIQYF
TGTGCCAGTAGTTCAGGGCGGAGTGTAAACATTCAGTACTTC
>TRBD2|TRBJ2-1|TRBV5-6|-
CASSQRLAPHGVQFF
TGTGCCAGCAGCCAAAGACTAGCCCCCCATGGTGTGCAGTTCTTC
>-|TRBJ1-5|TRBV6-1|-
CASTPGYNQPQHF
TGTGCCAGCACCCCGGGATACAATCAGCCCCAGCATTTT
>-|TRBJ2-7|TRBV7-2|-
CASSSDRLQYF
TGTGCCAGCAGCTCCGACAGGTTACAGTACTTC
>-|TRBJ2-7|TRBV6-2/TRBV6-3|-
CASSPPGATGSYEQYF
TGTGCCAGCAGTCCCCCAGGGGCGACAGGTTCCTACGAGCAGTACTTC
>-|TRBJ1-1|TRBV27|-
CASSLRGYTEAFF
TGTGCCAGCAGTTTAAGGGGCTACACTGAAGCTTTCTTT
>-|TRBJ1-2|TRBV6-4|few
CASREEGGSYGYTF
TGTGCCAGCAGGGAGGAGGGAGGGAGCTATGGCTACACCTTC
>-|TRBJ1-5|TRBV3-1/TRBV3-2|few
CASSQVGAQPQHF
TGTGCCAGCAGCCAAGTCGGAGCGCAGCCCCAGCATTTT
>TRBD2|TRBJ2-7|TRBV3-1/TRBV3-2|-
CASSQATGGWYEQYF
TGTGCCAGCAGCCAAGCAACGGGGGGGTGGTACGAGCAGTACTTC
>TRBD1|TRBJ2-2|TRBV6-2/TRBV6-3|few
CASSSTGGTGELFF
TGTGCCAGCAGTTCTACAGGGGGCACCGGGGAGCTGTTTTTT
>-|TRBJ1-1|TRBV12-3/TRBV12-4|-
CASSSDIPEGAFF
TGTGCCAGCAGCTCCGATATCCCCGAGGGCGCTTTCTTT
>-|TRBJ1-1|TRBV5-1|-
CASSPSGGQGHTEAFF
TGCGCCAGCAGCCCCAGTGGGGGCCAGGGGCACACTGAAGCTTTCTTT
>-|TRBJ2-3|TRBV3-1/TRBV3-2|-
CASSSIGRGISTDTQYF
TGTGCCAGCAGCTCTATTGGTCGCGGGATTAGCACAGATACGCAGTATTTT
>TRBD1|TRBJ1-2|TRBV7-9|-
CASSFGTGDGYTF
TGTGCCAGCAGCTTCGGGACAGGGGATGGCTACACCTTC
>TRBD1|TRBJ2-3|TRBV6-2/TRBV6-3|-
CASSSLGTGKDTQYF
TGTGCCAGCAGTTCCCTCGGGACAGGGAAAGATACGCAGTATTTT
>TRBD1|TRBJ2-7|TRBV10-3|few
CAISEIQGGGYEQYF
TGTGCCATCAGTGAAATACAGGGGGGAGGCTACGAGCAGTACTTC
>TRBD1|TRBJ1-5|TRBV7-2|once
CASSPQAGGTQPQHF
TGTGCCAGCAGCCCTCAGGCAGGGGGCACTCAGCCCCAGCATTTT
>-|TRBJ1-4|TRBV6-5|-
CASSTQGGANEKLFF
TGTGCCAGCAGCACACAAGGGGGGGCTAATGAAAAACTGTTTTTT
>TRBD1|TRBJ2-2|TRBV19|-
CASSILGTGYTGELFF
TGTGCCAGTAGTATACTAGGGACAGGGTACACCGGGGAGCTGTTTTTT
>-|TRBJ2-5|TRBV6-1|-
CASSETWAEQETQYF
TGTGCCAGCAGTGAAACTTGGGCAGAACAAGAGACCCAGTACTTC
>-|TRBJ1-1|TRBV5-1|-
CASSLDATQGGAFF
TGCGCCAGCAGCTTAGATGCCACACAGGGCGGAGCTTTCTTT